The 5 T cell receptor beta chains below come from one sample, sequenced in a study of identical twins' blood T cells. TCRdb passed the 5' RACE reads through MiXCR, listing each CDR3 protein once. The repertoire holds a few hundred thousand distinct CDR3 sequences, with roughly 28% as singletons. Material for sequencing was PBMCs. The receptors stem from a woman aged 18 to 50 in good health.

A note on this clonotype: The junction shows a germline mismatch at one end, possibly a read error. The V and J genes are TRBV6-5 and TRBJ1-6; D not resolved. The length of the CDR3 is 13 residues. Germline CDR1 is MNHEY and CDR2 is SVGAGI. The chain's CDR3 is CAISYLSNSPLHF. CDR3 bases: TGTGCCATCAGTTATCTGTCGAATTCACCCCTCCACTTT.

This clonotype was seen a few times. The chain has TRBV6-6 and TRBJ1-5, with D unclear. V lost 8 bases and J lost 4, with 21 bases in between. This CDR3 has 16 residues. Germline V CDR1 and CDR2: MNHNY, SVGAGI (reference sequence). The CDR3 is CASLKEGFGVNQPQHF. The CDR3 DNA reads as TGTGCCAGCCTAAAGGAAGGTTTCGGGGTAAATCAGCCCCAGCATTTT.

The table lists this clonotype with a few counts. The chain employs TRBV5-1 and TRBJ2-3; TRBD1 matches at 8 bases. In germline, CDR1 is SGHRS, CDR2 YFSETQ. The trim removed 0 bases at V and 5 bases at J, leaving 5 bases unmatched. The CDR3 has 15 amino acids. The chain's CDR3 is CASSLELQGGDTQYF. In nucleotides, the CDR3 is TGCGCCAGCAGCTTGGAGTTACAGGGGGGAGATACGCAGTATTTT. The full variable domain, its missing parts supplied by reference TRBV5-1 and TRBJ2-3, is KAGVTQTPRYLIKTRGQQVTLSCSPISGHRSVSWYQQTPGQGLQFLFEYFSETQRNKGNFPGRFSGRQFSNSRSEMNVSTLELGDSALYLCASSLELQGGDTQYFGPGTRLTVL.

In nucleotides, the CDR3 is TGTGCCAGCAGTTACTCCGGGTCCGGGGAGCTGTTTTTT. This encodes CASSYSGSGELFF. The chain links TRBV6-5 to TRBJ2-2; no clear D gene. This CDR3 is built from 13 residues. Trimming left V 0 bases short and J 6 bases short, with 5 bases between. Germline V gene sequence: CDR1 MNHEY, CDR2 SVGAGI.

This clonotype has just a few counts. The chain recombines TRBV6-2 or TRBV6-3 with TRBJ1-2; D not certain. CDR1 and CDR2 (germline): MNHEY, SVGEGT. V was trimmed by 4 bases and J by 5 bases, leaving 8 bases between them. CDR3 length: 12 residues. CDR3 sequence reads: CASSFGRYGYTF. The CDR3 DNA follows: TGTGCCAGCAGTTTCGGGAGGTATGGCTACACCTTC.